One sample yielded the 24 T cell receptor beta chains listed below, sequenced in a study of T cell changes during pregnancy in multiple sclerosis. Some clones are missing from TCRdb's copy, which holds only in-frame ones; the method was immunoSEQ multiplex PCR. The sample carries 80,000 to 100,000 clones, less than 95% recorded once. Sample: peripheral blood, taken in the second trimester of pregnancy. The receptor set was obtained from a female donor in good health, enrolled as a control in a pregnancy study.

The chain recombines TRBV27 with TRBJ2-1; 13 bases line up with TRBD2. V lost 3 bases to trimming and J lost 9 bases; unmatched junction nucleotides: 8. Germline CDR1 reads MNHEY; CDR2 reads SMNVEV (reference sequence). The CDR3 runs to 16 residues. The CDR3: CASSFLGLAGIGEQFF. The CDR3 DNA reads TGTGCCAGCAGTTTCCTGGGACTAGCGGGAATCGGTGAGCAGTTCTTC.

The V gene is TRBV11-2, the J gene TRBJ1-6, with D uncertain. V was cut by 8 bases and J by 9 bases, with 23 bases left in between. The CDR3 length is 16 residues. In germline, CDR1 is SGHAT, CDR2 FQNNGV. Here the CDR3 reads CASAPRAAGSASPLHF. DNA of the CDR3: TGTGCCAGCGCCCCCCGGGCGGCGGGTTCCGCTTCACCCCTCCACTTT.

CDR3 sequence reads: CASSRTGAYEQYF. Here the CDR3 DNA reads TGTGCCAGCAGCCGGACAGGGGCCTACGAGCAGTACTTC. The chain combines TRBV27 with TRBJ2-7; the match to TRBD1 covers 9 bases. Germline V lookup: CDR1 MNHEY, CDR2 SMNVEV (reference sequence). The junction had 2 bases not matched to a gene; V was cut back by 6 bases and J by 2 bases. The length of the CDR3 is 13 residues.

The V and J genes are TRBV7-2 and TRBJ1-1; 8 nucleotides agree with TRBD1. Trimming removed 7 bases from V and 7 bases from J; junction bases left unmatched: 11. Germline-derived CDR1 and CDR2 are SGHTA and FQGNSA. This CDR3 comprises 14 residues. CDR3 protein: CASNSPGGFGEAFF. CDR3 sequence (DNA): TGTGCCAGCAACTCGCCAGGGGGCTTCGGTGAAGCTTTCTTT.

This clone was detected only a few times. The chain is built from TRBV19 and TRBJ2-7; a possible D gene is TRBD2 (6 bases). The CDR3 length is 15 residues. V lost 6 bases and J 0 bases, leaving 15 bases between the germline ends. Per germline, CDR1 LNHDA and CDR2 SQIVND (reference sequence). The CDR3 DNA follows: TGTGCCAGTAGCCGCGGGACGGTTAGCTCCTACGAGCAGTACTTC. It codes for CASSRGTVSSYEQYF.

The chain joins TRBV5-4 to TRBJ1-6, with D unclear. Germline CDR1 SGHNT, CDR2 YYREEE (reference sequence). With 5 bases removed from V and 0 bases from J, the gap between germline ends came to 15 bases. This CDR3 is 17 amino acids long. Written as DNA, the CDR3 is TGTGCCAGCAGTTTAATGCCAACGAGCTCCTATAATTCACCCCTCCACTTT. It is translated as CASSLMPTSSYNSPLHF.

This clone was seen once. V is TRBV7-8 and J is TRBJ1-3; 10 bases match TRBD1. Trimming took 3 bases from V and 4 from J; bases not matched to a gene: 6. In germline, CDR1 is SGHVS, CDR2 FQNEAQ. The CDR3 loop spans 16 amino acids. The CDR3 DNA reads TGTGCCAGCAGCTTGAGACAGGGGGCTACAGGAAACACCATATATTTT. As protein: CASSLRQGATGNTIYF.

The chain combines TRBV19 with TRBJ1-2; D is perhaps TRBD1 (6 bases). The V end lost 7 bases, the J end lost 5 bases, and 17 bases lay between the germline ends. The CDR3 runs to 14 residues. CDR1 LNHDA and CDR2 SQIVND come from the germline V gene (reference sequence). The CDR3, as DNA: TGTGCCAGTAACCCGAGAGAGGGGGAATATGGCTACACCTTC. Amino acid sequence: CASNPREGEYGYTF. Looking up the rest from reference TRBV19 and TRBJ1-2 gives the full variable domain: DGGITQSPKYLFRKEGQNVTLSCEQNLNHDAMYWYRQDPGQGLRLIYYSQIVNDFQKGDIAEGYSVSREKKESFPLTVTSAQKNPTAFYLCASNPREGEYGYTFGSGTRLTVV.

This chain links TRBV6-1 with TRBJ2-2; TRBD1 matches 8 bases. J lost 6 bases, V lost 7 bases, and 7 bases had no gene match. This CDR3 comprises 14 residues. CDR1 and CDR2 from the germline V gene are MNHNS and SASEGT. The CDR3 is CASNMDRASGELFF. The CDR3 DNA reads as TGTGCCAGCAATATGGACAGGGCATCCGGGGAGCTGTTTTTT.

V and J are TRBV7-9 and TRBJ2-1, with 11 positions matching TRBD2. The CDR3 contains 17 residues. Germline assignment: CDR1 SEHNR and CDR2 FQNEAQ (reference sequence). J lost 4 bases, V lost 2 bases, and 7 bases had no gene match. CDR3 sequence reads: CASSLRPSGGKYNEQFF. The CDR3 nucleotides read TGTGCCAGCAGCTTAAGGCCTAGCGGGGGGAAGTACAATGAGCAGTTCTTC.

The genes are TRBV25-1 and TRBJ1-4; D is possibly TRBD1 (6 bases). V gave up 7 bases and J gave up 10 bases, with 16 bases separating them. The germline V gene has CDR1 MGHDK and CDR2 SYGVNS. The CDR3 runs to 13 residues. The CDR3 DNA reads TGTGCCAGCAATAGGAACAGGGAAGCAAAACTGTTTTTT. It translates to CASNRNREAKLFF.

This rearrangement joins TRBV9 to TRBJ1-2; 9 bases fit TRBD1. Per the germline V gene, CDR1 is SGDLS and CDR2 is YYNGEE. The CDR3 is made up of 15 amino acids. V was clipped by 4 bases and J by 3 bases; unmatched bases: 7. The CDR3 region has the DNA TGTGCCAGCAGCCCCTCAGACAGGGGGTACTATGGCTACACCTTC. Residues: CASSPSDRGYYGYTF.

The V gene is TRBV18, the J gene TRBJ1-2; TRBD1 agrees at 8 bases. V was clipped by 3 bases and J by 4 bases; unmatched bases: 7. This CDR3 region has 15 residues. Germline CDR1 and CDR2: KGHSH and LQKENI. CDR3 protein: CASSPQGALSYGYTF. In DNA form, the CDR3 reads TGTGCCAGCTCACCGCAGGGGGCCCTTTCCTATGGCTACACCTTC.

The chain recombines TRBV29-1 with TRBJ1-1, with 8 nucleotides matching TRBD1. Germline CDR1 and CDR2: SQVTM and ANQGSEA. CDR3 length equals 12 residues. V shed 3 bases and J 6 bases; nucleotides not matched to a gene: 3. CDR3 in amino acids: CSVEKTGAEAFF. DNA of the CDR3: TGCAGCGTTGAGAAGACAGGGGCTGAAGCTTTCTTT.

V is TRBV6-5 and J is TRBJ2-4, with 14 bases that match TRBD2. The CDR3 spans 15 residues. The V gene end was trimmed by 6 bases and the J gene end by 6 bases; junction bases not matched to a gene: 4. Germline values: CDR1 MNHEY, CDR2 SVGAGI. The CDR3 DNA reads as TGTGCCAGCAGCCGTGGACTAGCGGGGGGAAACATTCAGTACTTC. It yields the protein CASSRGLAGGNIQYF.

The chain carries TRBV6-5 and TRBJ2-7; 7 bases align to TRBD1. The V gene end was trimmed by 10 bases and the J gene end by 3 bases; junction bases not matched to a gene: 15. CDR1 is MNHEY and CDR2 is SVGAGI in the germline V gene. The CDR3 contains 15 residues. CDR3 sequence (DNA): TGTGCCACCAAACCACGACAGGGTCATGGCTACGAGCAGTACTTC. Its protein is CATKPRQGHGYEQYF.

The chain employs TRBV19 and TRBJ2-1, with 8 nucleotides matching TRBD1. V shed 5 bases, J shed 7 bases, and the junction held 10 bases outside the gene matches. The CDR3 spans 15 residues. Germline V lookup: CDR1 LNHDA, CDR2 SQIVND (reference sequence). CDR3 protein: CASSPRRTGRNEQFF. Written as DNA, the CDR3 is TGTGCCAGTAGTCCTCGGAGGACAGGGAGGAATGAGCAGTTCTTC.

The rearrangement links TRBV7-2 to TRBJ1-4, with a possible D match to TRBD1 (5 bases). The V gene lost 3 bases and the J gene lost 0 bases, with 14 bases spanning the gap. There are 17 residues in the CDR3. Germline lookup yields CDR1 SGHTA and CDR2 FQGNSA. The CDR3 DNA is TGTGCCAGCAGCTTGACAGTACCCGATGCAACTAATGAAAAACTGTTTTTT. Translating gives CASSLTVPDATNEKLFF.

The J gene is TRBJ1-2, the V gene TRBV19; D uncertain. Germline CDR1 reads LNHDA; CDR2 reads SQIVND (reference sequence). The V gene lost 5 bases and the J gene lost 3 bases, with 16 bases spanning the gap. The CDR3 runs to 15 residues. CDR3 amino acids: CASSSPARPDYGYTF. In DNA form, the CDR3 reads TGTGCCAGTAGTTCACCGGCCAGGCCTGACTATGGCTACACCTTC. Looking up the rest from reference TRBV19 and TRBJ1-2 gives the full variable domain: DGGITQSPKYLFRKEGQNVTLSCEQNLNHDAMYWYRQDPGQGLRLIYYSQIVNDFQKGDIAEGYSVSREKKESFPLTVTSAQKNPTAFYLCASSSPARPDYGYTFGSGTRLTVV.

The rearrangement joins TRBV4-2 to TRBJ1-2, with D perhaps matching TRBD1 (5 bases). The germline V gene has CDR1 LGHNA and CDR2 YNFKEQ. The CDR3 spans 14 residues. Trimming pared 0 bases from V and 8 bases from J, leaving 13 bases between. DNA for the CDR3: TGTGCCAGCAGCCAAGAGGGGACTACGCGCGGCTACACCTTC. Its protein is CASSQEGTTRGYTF.

CDR3 in DNA: TGTGCCAGCAGCTTAGTAGCGGCCTCCTACGAGCAGTACTTC. Protein sequence: CASSLVAASYEQYF. This rearrangement joins TRBV7-2 to TRBJ2-7, with D possibly TRBD2 on 6 matching bases. Germline assignment: CDR1 SGHTA and CDR2 FQGNSA. Trimming pared 1 base from V and 0 bases from J, leaving 7 bases between. The CDR3 extends over 14 amino acids.

The rearrangement links TRBV4-2 to TRBJ2-1; 8 bases map to TRBD2. The J segment lost 0 bases and the V segment lost 2 bases, leaving 6 bases of the junction unmatched. The CDR3 consists of 17 residues. Germline CDR1 and CDR2: LGHNA and YNFKEQ. CDR3 in DNA: TGTGCCAGCAGCCAATCGGCCGGGACTAGCTCCTACAATGAGCAGTTCTTC. This sequence encodes CASSQSAGTSSYNEQFF.

The chain couples TRBV18 to TRBJ2-1; D is perhaps TRBD1 (6 bases). Trimming stripped 2 bases from V and 2 bases from J, with 10 bases between. Germline lookup yields CDR1 KGHSH and CDR2 LQKENI. There are 15 residues in the CDR3. CDR3 loop: CASSPGRGTYNEQFF. The CDR3 bases are TGTGCCAGCTCACCAGGCAGGGGTACCTACAATGAGCAGTTCTTC.

V usage is TRBV11-3 and J usage is TRBJ2-7; D might be TRBD2 (5 bases). This CDR3 is built from 13 residues. Germline CDR1 SGHNT, CDR2 YENEEA. With 1 base removed from V and 3 bases from J, the gap between germline ends came to 7 bases. Written as DNA, the CDR3 is TGTGCCAGCAGCTTAGGGACTGGCTACGAGCAGTACTTC. Translated, it gives CASSLGTGYEQYF.